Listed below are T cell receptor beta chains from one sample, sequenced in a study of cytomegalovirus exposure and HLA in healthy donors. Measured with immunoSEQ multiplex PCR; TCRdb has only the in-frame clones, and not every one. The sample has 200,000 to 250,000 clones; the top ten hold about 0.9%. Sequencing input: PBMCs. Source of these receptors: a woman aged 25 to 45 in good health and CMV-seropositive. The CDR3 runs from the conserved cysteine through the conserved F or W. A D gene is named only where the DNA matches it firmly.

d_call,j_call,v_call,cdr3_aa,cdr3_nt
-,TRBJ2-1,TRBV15,CATSRDRSAAQFF,TGTGCCACCAGCAGGGACAGATCGGCAGCGCAGTTCTTC
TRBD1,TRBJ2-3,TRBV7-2,CASSLWTGQATDTQYF,TGTGCCAGCAGCCTTTGGACCGGACAGGCCACAGATACGCAGTATTTT
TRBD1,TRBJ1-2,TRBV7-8,CASSLGTGGEVGYTF,TGTGCCAGCAGCTTAGGGACAGGGGGCGAAGTGGGCTACACCTTC
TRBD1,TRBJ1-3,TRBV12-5,CASGFPDRGGGSGNTIYF,TGTGCTAGTGGTTTCCCAGACAGGGGAGGCGGCTCTGGAAACACCATATATTTT
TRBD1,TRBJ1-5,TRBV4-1,CASSHPRGDRRLDQPQHF,TGCGCCAGCAGCCACCCTCGGGGGGACAGGAGATTAGATCAGCCCCAGCATTTT
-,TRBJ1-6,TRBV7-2,CASSFSREPLHF,TGTGCCAGCAGCTTTTCAAGAGAACCCCTCCACTTT
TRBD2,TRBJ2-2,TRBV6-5,CATRGLAGPGELFF,TGTGCCACAAGGGGACTAGCGGGACCCGGGGAGCTGTTTTTT
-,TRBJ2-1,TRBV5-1,CASSLSATPYNEQFF,TGCGCCAGCAGCTTGTCCGCTACCCCCTACAATGAGCAGTTCTTC
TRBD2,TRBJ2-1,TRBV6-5,CASSYLGLEISHEQFF,TGTGCCAGCAGTTACCTTGGACTAGAGATCAGCCATGAGCAGTTCTTC
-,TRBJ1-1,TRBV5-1,CASSLGRGTEAFF,TGCGCCAGCAGCTTGGGGAGGGGAACTGAAGCTTTCTTT
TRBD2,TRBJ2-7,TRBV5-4,CASSSPAGRGGLYEQYF,TGTGCCAGCAGCTCCCCGGCAGGGCGGGGGGGCCTCTACGAGCAGTACTTC
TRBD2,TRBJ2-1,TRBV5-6,CASSLVSSGGVEQFF,TGTGCCAGCAGCTTGGTGTCTAGCGGGGGGGTTGAGCAGTTCTTC
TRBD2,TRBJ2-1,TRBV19,CASSIGAGTSGGTLYNEQFF,TGTGCCAGTAGTATAGGGGCCGGGACTAGCGGGGGCACCCTCTACAATGAGCAGTTCTTC
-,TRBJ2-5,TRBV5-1,CASSLGSVSQETQYF,TGCGCCAGCAGCTTGGGGAGTGTGAGCCAAGAGACCCAGTACTTC
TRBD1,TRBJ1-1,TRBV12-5,CASGRTGGTGLNTEAFF,TGTGCTAGTGGACGAACAGGGGGCACGGGCCTGAACACTGAAGCTTTCTTT
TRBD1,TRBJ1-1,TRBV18,CASSPGTGLNTEAFF,TGTGCCAGCTCACCGGGGACAGGGTTGAACACTGAAGCTTTCTTT
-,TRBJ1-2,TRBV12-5,CASGLKSTAFYYGYTF,TGTGCTAGTGGTTTGAAGTCGACAGCATTCTACTATGGCTACACCTTC
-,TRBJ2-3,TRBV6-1,CASSPTPGDTQYF,TGTGCCAGCAGTCCAACCCCGGGGGATACGCAGTATTTT
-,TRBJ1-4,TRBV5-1,CASSSDRPINEKLFF,TGCGCCAGCAGCTCCGACAGACCCATTAATGAAAAACTGTTTTTT
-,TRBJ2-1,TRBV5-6,CASSLVGHSTYNEQFF,TGTGCCAGCAGCTTGGTAGGCCACAGTACCTACAATGAGCAGTTCTTC
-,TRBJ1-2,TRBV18,CASSPPLISNYGYTF,TGTGCCAGCTCACCCCCGTTAATCTCCAACTATGGCTACACCTTC
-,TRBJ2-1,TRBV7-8,CASSWELRYNEQFF,TGTGCCAGCAGCTGGGAGTTACGCTACAATGAGCAGTTCTTC
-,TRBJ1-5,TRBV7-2,CASSFGGHLNQPQHF,TGTGCCAGCAGCTTTGGGGGACACCTCAATCAGCCCCAGCATTTT
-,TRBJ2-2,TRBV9,CASSVNGNTGELFF,TGTGCCAGCAGCGTCAACGGGAACACCGGGGAGCTGTTTTTT
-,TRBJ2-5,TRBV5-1,CASSHPRGRETQYF,TGCGCCAGCAGCCATCCCAGGGGGAGGGAGACCCAGTACTTC
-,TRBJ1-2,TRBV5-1,CASSSTGVNYGYTF,TGCGCCAGCAGCTCCACCGGGGTCAACTATGGCTACACCTTC
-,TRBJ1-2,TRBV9,CASSGQAFNYGYTF,TGTGCCAGCAGCGGACAGGCCTTTAACTATGGCTACACCTTC
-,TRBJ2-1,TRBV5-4,CASSIQPGADYNEQFF,TGTGCCAGCAGCATTCAACCGGGAGCCGATTACAATGAGCAGTTCTTC
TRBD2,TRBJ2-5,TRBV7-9,CASSLTSGQETQYF,TGTGCCAGCAGCTTAACTAGCGGTCAAGAGACCCAGTACTTC
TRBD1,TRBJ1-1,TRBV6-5,CASSYSRKGAGTEAFF,TGTGCCAGCAGTTACTCGAGAAAGGGGGCCGGGACTGAAGCTTTCTTT
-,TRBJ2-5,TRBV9,CASSVGGRQETQYF,TGTGCCAGCAGCGTAGGAGGCAGACAAGAGACCCAGTACTTC
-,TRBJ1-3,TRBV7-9,CASSLGLQGHRFGNTIYF,TGTGCCAGCAGCTTAGGTTTGCAGGGCCATAGATTTGGGAACACCATATATTTT
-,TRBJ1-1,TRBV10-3,CAISELGLNTEAFF,TGTGCCATCAGTGAGCTGGGCTTGAACACTGAAGCTTTCTTT
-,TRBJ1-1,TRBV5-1,CASSLTGETEAFF,TGCGCCAGCAGCTTGACTGGGGAGACTGAAGCTTTCTTT
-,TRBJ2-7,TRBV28,CASSFLRLPGLVTYEQYF,TGTGCCAGCAGTTTTTTGAGGCTGCCAGGGTTGGTTACCTACGAGCAGTACTTC
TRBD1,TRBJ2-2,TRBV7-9,CASSSYTGDSTGELFF,TGTGCCAGCAGCTCTTATACAGGGGATAGCACCGGGGAGCTGTTTTTT
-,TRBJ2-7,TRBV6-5,CASSYSIRDSYEQYF,TGTGCCAGCAGTTACTCGATACGGGACTCCTACGAGCAGTACTTC
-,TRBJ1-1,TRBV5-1,CASSPMLTDSEAFF,TGCGCCAGCAGCCCTATGTTGACGGACAGTGAAGCTTTCTTT
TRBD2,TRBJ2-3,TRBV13,CASSLSRGGGTDTQYF,TGTGCCAGCAGCTTATCACGGGGGGGCGGCACAGATACGCAGTATTTT
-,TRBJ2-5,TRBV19,CASSIWQGGTQYF,TGTGCCAGTAGTATTTGGCAGGGGGGGACCCAGTACTTC
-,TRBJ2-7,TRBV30,CAWNWGEYEQYF,TGTGCCTGGAATTGGGGGGAGTACGAGCAGTACTTC
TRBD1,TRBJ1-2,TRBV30,CAAQKDRVRQKYGYTF,TGTGCCGCGCAGAAGGACAGGGTTCGCCAAAAGTATGGCTACACCTTC
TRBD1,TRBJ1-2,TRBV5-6,CASSLVDRDYGYTF,TGTGCCAGCAGCTTGGTAGACAGGGACTATGGCTACACCTTC
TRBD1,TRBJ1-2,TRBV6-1,CASSPQDRADYGYTF,TGTGCCAGCAGTCCCCAGGACAGGGCGGACTATGGCTACACCTTC
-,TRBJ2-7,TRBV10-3,CANGRDSYEQYF,TGTGCCAACGGCAGGGACTCCTACGAGCAGTACTTC
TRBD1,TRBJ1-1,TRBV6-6,CASSLGTAMNTEAFF,TGTGCCAGCAGTTTGGGGACAGCGATGAACACTGAAGCTTTCTTT
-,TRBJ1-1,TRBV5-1,CASSWLAGEGGTEAFF,TGCGCCAGCAGCTGGTTGGCAGGGGAGGGAGGCACTGAAGCTTTCTTT
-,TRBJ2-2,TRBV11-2,CASSSLQGRTGELFF,TGTGCCAGCAGCTCCCTACAGGGGAGGACCGGGGAGCTGTTTTTT
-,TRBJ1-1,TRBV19,CASYEEYWRTEAFF,TGTGCCAGTTATGAGGAGTACTGGCGGACTGAAGCTTTCTTT
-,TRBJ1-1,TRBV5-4,CASSLDSVAEAFF,TGTGCCAGCAGCTTGGACAGTGTGGCTGAAGCTTTCTTT
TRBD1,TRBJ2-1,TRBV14,CASRHRGPGYNEQFF,TGTGCCAGCAGGCACAGGGGGCCTGGCTACAATGAGCAGTTCTTC